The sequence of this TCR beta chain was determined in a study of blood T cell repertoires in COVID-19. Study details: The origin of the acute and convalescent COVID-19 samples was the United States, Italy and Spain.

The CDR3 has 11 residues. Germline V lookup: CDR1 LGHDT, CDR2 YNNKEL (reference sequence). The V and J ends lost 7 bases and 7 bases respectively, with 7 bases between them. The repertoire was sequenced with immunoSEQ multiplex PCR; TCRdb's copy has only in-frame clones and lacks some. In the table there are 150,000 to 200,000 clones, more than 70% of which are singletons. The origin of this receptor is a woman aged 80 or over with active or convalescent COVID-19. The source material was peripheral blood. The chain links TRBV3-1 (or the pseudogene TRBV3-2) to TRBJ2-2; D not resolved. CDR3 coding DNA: TGTGCCAGCACCCCGGGCGGGGAGCTGTTTTTT. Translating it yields CASTPGGELFF.